Following are 10 T cell receptor beta chains from one sample sequenced in a study of blood T cell repertoires in COVID-19 (dated by TCRdb to 2018 to 2020). The library was obtained by the immunoSEQ multiplex PCR assay. This is the immuneACCESS table as TCRdb keeps it, with only in-frame sequences that have V and J called. A part of the clones is gone; compared with another copy, unresolved V genes explain less than half, and the rest is unexplained. Recorded for this sample are fewer than 300,000 clones; around 89% of them occurred a single time. More than 0.75% of the sample rests with the top ten. The sequenced sample consisted of peripheral blood. The source of these receptors is a man aged 25-45 years with acute or convalescent COVID-19.

This chain uses TRBV19 with TRBJ2-5, with D tentatively TRBD2 (6 bases). This CDR3 contains 12 residues. The ends were cut back, 8 bases at V and 4 bases at J, with 11 bases in the middle. The V gene's germline CDR1 is LNHDA and CDR2 SQIVND (reference sequence). The CDR3: CASGAGRETQYF. In nucleotides, the CDR3 is TGTGCCAGTGGCGCGGGGAGAGAGACCCAGTACTTC.

The chain uses TRBV10-1 and TRBJ1-6, with 9 bases identical to TRBD1. CDR1 and CDR2 from the germline V gene are WNHNN and SYGVQD (reference sequence). The ends lost 6 bases at V and 5 bases at J; junction bases unmatched: 17. The CDR3 loop spans 19 amino acids. CDR3 DNA sequence: TGCGCCAGCAGACGCCGACGGACGCCGGGACAGGGTGATAATTCACCCCTCCACTTT. Encoded protein: CASRRRRTPGQGDNSPLHF.

The chain combines TRBV28 with TRBJ2-2; 8 bases map to TRBD1. Germline trimming cut 6 bases from V and 5 bases from J; bases unmatched to any gene: 8. The CDR3 consists of 15 residues. The germline gives CDR1 MDHEN, CDR2 SYDVKM. The CDR3 region is CASSQGASLTGELFF. The DNA of the CDR3 is TGTGCCAGCAGCCAGGGGGCTAGTTTAACCGGGGAGCTGTTTTTT.

This chain uses TRBV6-2 or TRBV6-3 with TRBJ2-1; the D gene is possibly TRBD1 (6 bases). The CDR3 runs 15 residues. Germline V CDR1 and CDR2: MNHEY, SVGEGT. With 2 bases removed from V and 3 bases from J, the gap between germline ends came to 11 bases. The DNA for the CDR3 is TGTGCCAGCAGTTACCGGGACAACATCTACAATGAGCAGTTCTTC. Encoded protein: CASSYRDNIYNEQFF.

The chain recombines TRBV25-1 with TRBJ1-2; 7 bases are a match to TRBD1. The junction had 12 bases not matched to a gene; V was cut back by 3 bases and J by 8 bases. The germline CDR1 and CDR2 sequences are MGHDK and SYGVNS. The CDR3 covers 15 residues. CDR3 sequence: CASSDPTRTGSGYTF. CDR3 bases: TGTGCCAGCAGTGACCCTACCCGGACAGGTTCGGGCTACACCTTC.

The rearrangement links TRBV18 to TRBJ1-4; D remains unclear. This CDR3 is 14 amino acids long. V was pared by 6 bases and J by 1 base, with 9 bases between. Germline V gene data show CDR1 as KGHSH and CDR2 as LQKENI. CDR3 amino acids: CASSPVQTNEKLFF. The DNA for the CDR3 is TGTGCCAGCTCTCCAGTTCAAACTAATGAAAAACTGTTTTTT.

The chain is built from TRBV5-6 and TRBJ2-5; 7 nucleotides agree with TRBD2. Trimming took 5 bases from V and 1 from J; bases not matched to a gene: 8. Per the germline V gene, CDR1 is SGHDT and CDR2 is YYEEEE. The CDR3 is made up of 15 amino acids. CDR3 DNA: TGTGCCAGCAGTTATCTAGCGGATCTCCAAGAGACCCAGTACTTC. Translated: CASSYLADLQETQYF.

The V call is TRBV6-6, the J call TRBJ1-1, with 12 bases matching TRBD1. Per the germline V gene, CDR1 is MNHNY and CDR2 is SVGAGI (reference sequence). The J segment lost 3 bases and the V segment lost 9 bases, leaving 11 bases of the junction unmatched. The length of the CDR3 is 16 residues. The CDR3 here is CARQGDRGPEDTEAFF. CDR3 bases: TGTGCCAGGCAGGGGGACAGGGGGCCTGAAGACACTGAAGCTTTCTTT.

J is TRBJ2-1 and V is TRBV2; 10 nucleotides match TRBD2. J was trimmed by 3 bases and V by 4 bases; bases with no gene match: 9. CDR3 length: 17 residues. Per germline, CDR1 SNHLY and CDR2 FYNNEI. CDR3 DNA sequence: TGTGCCAGCAGTGGGTTGGCCGGGACTAGCGACTACAATGAGCAGTTCTTC. This encodes CASSGLAGTSDYNEQFF. The full variable domain, with the rest looked up from reference TRBV2 and TRBJ2-1, is EPEVTQTPSHQVTQMGQEVILRCVPISNHLYFYWYRQILGQKVEFLVSFYNNEISEKSEIFDDQFSVERPDGSNFTLKIRSTKLEDSAMYFCASSGLAGTSDYNEQFFGPGTRLTVL.

The chain uses TRBV6-4 and TRBJ1-2, with D uncertain. V was shortened by 5 bases and J by 8 bases, with 12 bases between the two germline ends. This CDR3 has 12 amino acids. Germline CDR1 reads MRHNA; CDR2 reads SNTAGT. The DNA of the CDR3 is TGTGCCAGCAGTATTAGGCGGCAGGGCTACACCTTC. Its protein product is CASSIRRQGYTF.